This T cell receptor beta chain was obtained from a study of OX40 agonist ivuxolimab in advanced cancers. Notes on the research overall: Ivuxolimab was a fully human IgG2 agonistic monoclonal antibody targeting the costimulatory receptor OX40 (CD134). Intravenous ivuxolimab was administered to patients every 2 weeks at six dose levels: 0.01, 0.1, 0.3, 1.5, 3 and 10 mg/kg. Of the 50 or so patients in dose escalation, some 20 had hepatocellular carcinoma, roughly 15 had melanoma, 9 had renal cell carcinoma and 9 had head and neck cancer. A male proportion of about 79% and a mean age of about 60 years, ranging from about 23 to 79, were recorded for the dose-escalation cohort. Prior anti-PD-1, anti-PD-L1 or anti-CTLA-4 therapy was permitted, and checkpoint inhibitors had been received by less than 45% of dose-escalation patients. Three dose-escalation patients achieved partial responses, one with hepatocellular carcinoma and two with cutaneous melanoma. Peripheral TCRbeta sequencing was intended to test whether TCR sequence diversity was altered and clonal T-cell expansion was caused by ivuxolimab. The paper reports the monotherapy dose-escalation portion (N of about 50 patients) of the phase I ivuxolimab trial.

Patients with a history of autoimmune disease or receiving systemic immunosuppression were excluded from the trial. In every dose cohort, peripheral blood was drawn for TCR sequencing at baseline, cycle 4 day 1, and cycle 7 day 1. The samples were drawn from a first-in-human, open-label, multicenter phase I dose-escalation trial of ivuxolimab. Adults with locally advanced or metastatic melanoma, renal cell, hepatocellular, or head and neck squamous cell carcinoma were enrolled in the trial. CD4+ and CD8+ T cells were sorted separately from peripheral blood before TCR sequencing. Comments on this clone: The specificity of this receptor is unknown. No base quality values were provided; no much bigger clone lies one nucleotide off.

CDR1 SGHDT and CDR2 YYEEEE were looked up in the germline V gene. Measured from the cysteine to the phenylalanine, the CDR3 is 15 residues long. The only DNA kept is the CDR3, 45 bases in frame from the first base. A distance of 11 bases separates the germline ends of V and J, which lose 2 bases and 1 base respectively. General study outcomes and caveats: Low levels of normalized T-cell clonal expansion were also seen in some patients who did not respond. At doses from 0.1 to 3.0 mg/kg, clonal expansion was seen in both CD4+ and CD8+ blood T cells between baseline and week 6. Which antigens the clonally expanded peripheral T cells were specific for was not determined. In partial responders in the 0.1-3.0 mg/kg groups, normalized peripheral clonal expansion was found to be among the lowest, especially among CD8+ T cells. After ivuxolimab, expanded clones were on average more numerous among CD8+ T cells than among CD4+ T cells.

Genomic DNA was isolated from the sorted cells so that the TCRbeta CDR3 region could be sequenced. TCRbeta CDR3 regions were sequenced using the immunoSEQ Assay. Here the immuneACCESS table is served through TCRdb, limited to in-frame sequences with V and J called. Missing clones are a known gap in these copies; in checked studies unresolved V genes cover under half, and the rest lacks a known reason. This sample is represented by roughly 60,000 clones; around 93% of them were singletons. The ten largest clonotypes hold roughly 0.45% of the sample. This receptor chain uses TRBV5-6 and TRBJ2-3; the D gene assignment is ambiguous. The source of this sequence is an adult with an advanced solid tumor such as melanoma, head and neck, liver or kidney cancer. The sequencing here drew on CD4+ or CD8+ T cells sorted from blood, taken in a trial of the OX40 agonist ivuxolimab. The DNA reads as follows: TGTGCCAGCAGCTTCAGAGGAACCCGCACAGATACGCAGTATTTT. Protein translation: CASSFRGTRTDTQYF.